These T cell receptor beta chains were read from a single sample in a study of T cell repertoires and Cas9 in healthy adults. The repertoire was sequenced with immunoSEQ multiplex PCR; TCRdb's copy has only in-frame clones and lacks some. The profile shows more than 13,000 clones, around 86% of them singletons. What was sequenced was Tregs (CD4+, CD25+, CD127-, CD137-, CD154-) from PBMCs; culture status not recorded. The origin of the receptors is a human donor in good health. Both conserved end residues are part of each CDR3. The D gene is left open where the match is weak. The size field is filled for only some rows; it gives once, few, many or a size class.

j_gene: TRBJ2-2
d_gene: .
abundance: .
v_gene: TRBV11-2
CDR3aa: CASSLSRDSNTGELFF
CDR3nt: TGTGCCAGCAGCTTATCTAGGGACTCAAACACCGGGGAGCTGTTTTTT

j_gene: TRBJ2-7
d_gene: .
abundance: .
v_gene: TRBV6-1
CDR3aa: CASSEGSPAGTYEQYF
CDR3nt: TGTGCCAGCAGTGAAGGCTCCCCGGCAGGGACCTACGAGCAGTACTTC

j_gene: TRBJ2-7
d_gene: .
abundance: .
v_gene: TRBV6-8
CDR3aa: CASSPRRLTYEQYF
CDR3nt: TGTGCCAGCAGTCCGCGACGGCTAACCTACGAGCAGTACTTC

j_gene: TRBJ1-2
d_gene: .
abundance: .
v_gene: TRBV7-2
CDR3aa: CASSPNTILGPRGYTF
CDR3nt: TGTGCCAGCAGCCCAAACACAATTCTCGGTCCAAGAGGCTACACCTTC

j_gene: TRBJ2-3
d_gene: TRBD2
abundance: .
v_gene: TRBV5-4
CDR3aa: CASSPGRRGGTQYF
CDR3nt: TGTGCCAGCAGCCCGGGCCGCCGGGGGGGGACGCAGTATTTT

j_gene: TRBJ1-2
d_gene: TRBD1
abundance: .
v_gene: TRBV6-5
CDR3aa: CASRIQGPYYGYTF
CDR3nt: TGTGCCAGCAGAATACAGGGGCCGTACTATGGCTACACCTTC

j_gene: TRBJ1-6
d_gene: TRBD1
abundance: .
v_gene: TRBV10-3
CDR3aa: CAISESNRGGNNSPLHF
CDR3nt: TGTGCCATCAGTGAGTCGAACAGGGGTGGAAATAATTCACCCCTCCACTTT

j_gene: TRBJ1-6
d_gene: TRBD1
abundance: .
v_gene: TRBV19
CDR3aa: CASSFGQENSPLHF
CDR3nt: TGTGCCAGTTCATTTGGACAGGAAAATTCACCCCTCCACTTT

j_gene: TRBJ2-1
d_gene: .
abundance: .
v_gene: TRBV2
CDR3aa: CASSASRVSSIKWDEQFF
CDR3nt: TGTGCCAGCAGTGCTTCCCGGGTCTCGTCAATTAAGTGGGATGAGCAGTTCTTC

j_gene: TRBJ2-7
d_gene: TRBD1
abundance: .
v_gene: TRBV7-8
CDR3aa: CASSVDRGDEQYF
CDR3nt: TGTGCCAGCAGCGTAGACAGGGGAGACGAGCAGTACTTC

j_gene: TRBJ1-4
d_gene: TRBD1
abundance: .
v_gene: TRBV18
CDR3aa: CASSRTGAGGEKLFF
CDR3nt: TGTGCCAGCTCACGTACAGGGGCTGGGGGTGAAAAACTGTTTTTT

j_gene: TRBJ2-3
d_gene: .
abundance: once
v_gene: TRBV6-1
CDR3aa: CATIILRGTDTQYF
CDR3nt: TGTGCCACCATTATACTGAGGGGCACAGATACGCAGTATTTT

j_gene: TRBJ1-6
d_gene: .
abundance: .
v_gene: TRBV5-1
CDR3aa: CASSLEIVGAQTPLRTPLHF
CDR3nt: TGCGCCAGCAGCTTAGAAATAGTGGGGGCGCAAACCCCGCTTAGGACACCCCTCCACTTT

j_gene: TRBJ1-1
d_gene: .
abundance: .
v_gene: TRBV15
CDR3aa: CATSARGGGAAEAFF
CDR3nt: TGTGCCACCAGCGCCCGGGGCGGGGGCGCGGCTGAAGCTTTCTTT

j_gene: TRBJ1-4
d_gene: .
abundance: .
v_gene: TRBV7-7
CDR3aa: CASSSSVSPGEKLFF
CDR3nt: TGTGCCAGCAGCTCCTCGGTCAGTCCGGGGGAAAAACTGTTTTTT

j_gene: TRBJ2-1
d_gene: TRBD1
abundance: .
v_gene: TRBV2
CDR3aa: CASSQQGAGLGEQFF
CDR3nt: TGTGCCAGCAGTCAACAGGGGGCGGGTTTGGGTGAGCAGTTCTTC

j_gene: TRBJ1-5
d_gene: .
abundance: .
v_gene: TRBV15
CDR3aa: CATSPVTGYSNQPQHF
CDR3nt: TGTGCCACCAGTCCGGTTACAGGGTATAGCAATCAGCCCCAGCATTTT

j_gene: TRBJ1-2
d_gene: .
abundance: .
v_gene: TRBV6-6
CDR3aa: CASSGARDGYTF
CDR3nt: TGTGCCAGCAGTGGGGCGCGGGATGGCTACACCTTC

j_gene: TRBJ1-4
d_gene: .
abundance: .
v_gene: TRBV21-1
CDR3aa: CATNNRGNEKLFF
CDR3nt: TGTGCCACCAACAATCGGGGTAATGAAAAACTGTTTTTT

j_gene: TRBJ2-5
d_gene: .
abundance: once
v_gene: TRBV4-1
CDR3aa: CAARRTISIKETQYF
CDR3nt: TGCGCCGCCAGGAGGACTATCTCAATAAAAGAGACCCAGTACTTC

j_gene: TRBJ2-4
d_gene: .
abundance: .
v_gene: TRBV9
CDR3aa: CASSVEEGNIQYF
CDR3nt: TGTGCCAGCAGCGTAGAGGAGGGAAACATTCAGTACTTC

j_gene: TRBJ2-7
d_gene: .
abundance: .
v_gene: TRBV7-3
CDR3aa: CASSLRGFYEQYF
CDR3nt: TGTGCCAGCAGCTTAAGAGGCTTCTACGAGCAGTACTTC

j_gene: TRBJ2-2
d_gene: TRBD2
abundance: once
v_gene: TRBV5-1
CDR3aa: CASSLFTGGPNTGELFF
CDR3nt: TGCGCCAGCAGCTTGTTTACGGGGGGACCGAACACCGGGGAGCTGTTTTTT

j_gene: TRBJ1-6
d_gene: .
abundance: .
v_gene: TRBV30
CDR3aa: CAWSFAGSPLHF
CDR3nt: TGTGCCTGGAGTTTTGCCGGTTCACCCCTCCACTTT

j_gene: TRBJ2-7
d_gene: TRBD1
abundance: .
v_gene: TRBV28
CDR3aa: CASSRQGKEQYF
CDR3nt: TGTGCCAGCAGTCGACAGGGGAAGGAGCAGTACTTC

j_gene: TRBJ1-2
d_gene: .
abundance: .
v_gene: TRBV11-2
CDR3aa: CASSLQSNYGYTF
CDR3nt: TGTGCCAGCAGCTTACAATCTAACTATGGCTACACCTTC

j_gene: TRBJ1-2
d_gene: .
abundance: once
v_gene: TRBV5-5
CDR3aa: CASSPGTGYGYTF
CDR3nt: TGTGCCAGCAGCCCTGGAACTGGGTATGGCTACACCTTC

j_gene: TRBJ1-5
d_gene: TRBD1
abundance: .
v_gene: TRBV6-1
CDR3aa: CASSALGGTGGNQPQHF
CDR3nt: TGTGCCAGCAGTGCACTAGGGGGGACAGGGGGCAATCAGCCCCAGCATTTT

j_gene: TRBJ2-3
d_gene: .
abundance: .
v_gene: TRBV13
CDR3aa: CASSFRGHTDTQYF
CDR3nt: TGTGCCAGCAGCTTCCGGGGGCACACAGATACGCAGTATTTT

j_gene: TRBJ1-3
d_gene: .
abundance: .
v_gene: TRBV19
CDR3aa: CASSVSVGEGGNTIYF
CDR3nt: TGTGCCAGTAGTGTCTCCGTCGGGGAAGGGGGAAACACCATATATTTT

j_gene: TRBJ2-3
d_gene: .
abundance: .
v_gene: TRBV5-1
CDR3aa: CASSPGTSTDTQYF
CDR3nt: TGCGCCAGCAGCCCCGGGACTAGCACAGATACGCAGTATTTT

j_gene: TRBJ2-2
d_gene: TRBD1
abundance: .
v_gene: TRBV5-1
CDR3aa: CASSHGQGGTGELFF
CDR3nt: TGCGCCAGCAGCCACGGACAGGGTGGCACCGGGGAGCTGTTTTTT

j_gene: TRBJ1-2
d_gene: TRBD1
abundance: .
v_gene: TRBV6-6
CDR3aa: CASSRGTAFNYGYTF
CDR3nt: TGTGCCAGCAGTCGCGGGACAGCCTTTAACTATGGCTACACCTTC

j_gene: TRBJ1-2
d_gene: .
abundance: once
v_gene: TRBV2
CDR3aa: CASRAVSGRGYGYTF
CDR3nt: TGTGCCAGCAGAGCAGTATCGGGCAGGGGTTATGGCTACACCTTC

j_gene: TRBJ2-7
d_gene: .
abundance: .
v_gene: TRBV6-6
CDR3aa: CASRPAGEGPYEQYF
CDR3nt: TGTGCCAGCAGACCTGCCGGCGAGGGTCCCTACGAGCAGTACTTC

j_gene: TRBJ2-3
d_gene: .
abundance: .
v_gene: TRBV2
CDR3aa: CASSERGDTQYF
CDR3nt: TGTGCCAGCAGTGAAAGGGGAGATACGCAGTATTTT

j_gene: TRBJ2-7
d_gene: .
abundance: .
v_gene: TRBV7-9
CDR3aa: CASSRGYYEQYF
CDR3nt: TGTGCCAGCAGCCGTGGCTATTACGAGCAGTACTTC

j_gene: TRBJ2-3
d_gene: TRBD2
abundance: .
v_gene: TRBV5-8
CDR3aa: CASSPRSGDRTDTQYF
CDR3nt: TGTGCCAGCAGTCCTAGGAGCGGGGACCGCACAGATACGCAGTATTTT

j_gene: TRBJ2-5
d_gene: TRBD2
abundance: .
v_gene: TRBV6-1
CDR3aa: CASSDPSGGAWETQYF
CDR3nt: TGTGCCAGCAGTGATCCTAGCGGGGGGGCTTGGGAGACCCAGTACTTC

j_gene: TRBJ2-7
d_gene: TRBD2
abundance: .
v_gene: TRBV29-1
CDR3aa: CSAGLAGDSYEQYF
CDR3nt: TGCAGCGCGGGACTAGCGGGGGACTCCTACGAGCAGTACTTC

j_gene: TRBJ1-1
d_gene: .
abundance: .
v_gene: TRBV7-3
CDR3aa: CASSSGTNTEAFF
CDR3nt: TGTGCCAGCAGCTCCGGGACGAACACTGAAGCTTTCTTT

j_gene: TRBJ2-7
d_gene: .
abundance: .
v_gene: TRBV7-2
CDR3aa: CASSLYPYEQYF
CDR3nt: TGTGCCAGCAGCCTCTACCCCTACGAGCAGTACTTC

j_gene: TRBJ1-3
d_gene: .
abundance: .
v_gene: TRBV2
CDR3aa: CASSGGYRAGNTIYF
CDR3nt: TGTGCCAGCAGTGGGGGATACAGGGCTGGAAACACCATATATTTT

j_gene: TRBJ1-2
d_gene: TRBD1
abundance: once
v_gene: TRBV6-1
CDR3aa: CASSEPGTGGVGYTF
CDR3nt: TGTGCCAGCAGTGAGCCGGGGACAGGGGGCGTAGGCTACACCTTC

j_gene: TRBJ2-3
d_gene: TRBD2
abundance: .
v_gene: TRBV14
CDR3aa: CASSDIAGPSTDTQYF
CDR3nt: TGTGCCAGCAGCGATATAGCGGGGCCTAGCACAGATACGCAGTATTTT

j_gene: TRBJ1-1
d_gene: .
abundance: .
v_gene: TRBV5-1
CDR3aa: CASSLFSGKSEAFF
CDR3nt: TGCGCCAGCAGCTTGTTTTCAGGGAAATCCGAAGCTTTCTTT

j_gene: TRBJ2-7
d_gene: .
abundance: .
v_gene: TRBV10-3
CDR3aa: CAISEFLGSYEQYF
CDR3nt: TGTGCCATCAGTGAATTCCTGGGGTCCTACGAGCAGTACTTC

j_gene: TRBJ1-6
d_gene: .
abundance: .
v_gene: TRBV6-6
CDR3aa: CASSHRLSYNSPLHF
CDR3nt: TGTGCCAGCAGCCACCGACTCTCCTATAATTCACCCCTCCACTTT

j_gene: TRBJ2-2
d_gene: .
abundance: .
v_gene: TRBV5-1
CDR3aa: CASSLELLTGELFF
CDR3nt: TGCGCCAGCAGCTTGGAACTTCTCACCGGGGAGCTGTTTTTT